Listed below are T cell receptor beta chains from one sample, sequenced in a study of cytomegalovirus exposure and HLA in healthy donors. The repertoire was sequenced with immunoSEQ multiplex PCR; TCRdb's copy has only in-frame clones and lacks some. This table has about 140,000 clones, over 80% appearing once. Sequences were obtained from PBMCs. All receptors derive from a female donor in good health and CMV-seronegative. CDR3s include the opening cysteine and the closing phenylalanine or tryptophan. Fields, in order: V gene, J gene, CDR3 protein.

TRBV27	TRBJ2-7	CASFSQSNSDRVYEQYF
TRBV18	TRBJ1-3	CASSLRTGGGNTIYF
TRBV18	TRBJ2-1	CASSPPGQPMSYNEQFF
TRBV5-8	TRBJ1-5	CASSLVRSSNQPQHF
TRBV2	TRBJ2-2	CASSENLQGAGELFF
TRBV6-1	TRBJ2-5	CASRLDRVETQYF
TRBV29-1	TRBJ2-7	CSVSTSGRYEQYF
TRBV4-1	TRBJ2-2	CASSQDRSLSGTGELFF
TRBV7-9	TRBJ2-5	CASSLGDNRRMETQYF
TRBV9	TRBJ1-4	CASSPLPDSLNEKLFF
TRBV11-2	TRBJ1-1	CASSLDRGGTREAFF